This is a list of T cell receptor beta chains from one sample in a study of beta chain features in type 1 diabetes. TCRdb's copy holds only in-frame clones and misses some; the assay was immunoSEQ multiplex PCR. The table lists some 190,000 clones, approximately 8.1% of them singletons. Source material: central memory CD4+ T cells from blood. The receptors were sampled from a woman in her forties with type 1 diabetes. CDR3s include the opening cysteine and the closing phenylalanine or tryptophan. Each record gives: clone size, V gene, D gene, J gene, CDR3 protein, CDR3 DNA. D genes are given only for firm matches. Clone size, where shown, is once, few, many, or a class for clones that have expanded.

>many|TRBV29-1|TRBD1|TRBJ2-1
CSAGTGSGYNEQFF
TGCAGCGCAGGGACAGGGTCGGGTTACAATGAGCAGTTCTTC
>NA|TRBV7-9|NA|TRBJ2-5
CASSPSPREQETQYF
TGTGCCAGCAGCCCCTCCCCCAGGGAACAAGAGACCCAGTACTTC
>NA|TRBV7-2|TRBD2|TRBJ2-4
CASRVAGENIQYF
TGTGCCAGCAGGGTAGCGGGAGAAAACATTCAGTACTTC
>NA|TRBV7-9|NA|TRBJ1-1
CASSREGFNTEAFF
TGTGCCAGCAGTAGGGAGGGGTTTAACACTGAAGCTTTCTTT
>few|TRBV19|NA|TRBJ2-2
CASMLGPTTGELFF
TGTGCCAGTATGCTGGGGCCAACCACCGGGGAGCTGTTTTTT
>few|TRBV4-2|TRBD1|TRBJ1-1
CASSPRTGGTTEAFF
TGTGCCAGCAGCCCCCGGACAGGGGGGACCACTGAAGCTTTCTTT
>few|TRBV29-1|NA|TRBJ2-7
CSVEWGDRSSYEQYF
TGCAGCGTTGAATGGGGCGACAGGTCCTCCTACGAGCAGTACTTC
>few|TRBV7-2|TRBD1|TRBJ2-2
CASSLGQWPNTGELFF
TGTGCCAGCAGCCTGGGACAGTGGCCGAACACCGGGGAGCTGTTTTTT
>NA|TRBV4-2|NA|TRBJ1-2
CASSQEQGLPSAYGYTF
TGTGCCAGCAGCCAAGAGCAGGGTCTCCCGAGCGCCTATGGCTACACCTTC
>many|TRBV29-1|NA|TRBJ2-5
CSVVQGSQETQYF
TGCAGCGTTGTGCAGGGTTCCCAAGAGACCCAGTACTTC
>few|TRBV18|NA|TRBJ1-5
CASSPDRHQPQHF
TGTGCCAGCTCACCGGACAGACATCAGCCCCAGCATTTT
>NA|TRBV10-3|NA|TRBJ1-6
CAISEGAALHF
TGTGCCATCAGTGAGGGGGCGGCCCTCCACTTT
>few|TRBV7-9|NA|TRBJ1-6
CASSSGQTGNSPLHF
TGTGCCAGCAGCTCCGGCCAGACGGGTAATTCACCCCTCCACTTT
>NA|TRBV9|NA|TRBJ1-5
CASSLGPQSQPQHF
TGTGCCAGCAGCCTGGGGCCTCAAAGTCAGCCCCAGCATTTT
>few|TRBV4-2|TRBD2|TRBJ2-3
CASSWSGRRGTDTQYF
TGTGCCAGCTCATGGAGCGGGAGGAGGGGTACAGATACGCAGTATTTT
>few|TRBV7-2|TRBD1|TRBJ2-7
CASSFGTGGFMEQYF
TGTGCCAGCAGCTTCGGGACAGGGGGCTTTATGGAGCAGTACTTC
>NA|TRBV11-2|NA|TRBJ2-5
CASSLWTQETQYF
TGTGCCAGCAGCTTATGGACTCAAGAGACCCAGTACTTC